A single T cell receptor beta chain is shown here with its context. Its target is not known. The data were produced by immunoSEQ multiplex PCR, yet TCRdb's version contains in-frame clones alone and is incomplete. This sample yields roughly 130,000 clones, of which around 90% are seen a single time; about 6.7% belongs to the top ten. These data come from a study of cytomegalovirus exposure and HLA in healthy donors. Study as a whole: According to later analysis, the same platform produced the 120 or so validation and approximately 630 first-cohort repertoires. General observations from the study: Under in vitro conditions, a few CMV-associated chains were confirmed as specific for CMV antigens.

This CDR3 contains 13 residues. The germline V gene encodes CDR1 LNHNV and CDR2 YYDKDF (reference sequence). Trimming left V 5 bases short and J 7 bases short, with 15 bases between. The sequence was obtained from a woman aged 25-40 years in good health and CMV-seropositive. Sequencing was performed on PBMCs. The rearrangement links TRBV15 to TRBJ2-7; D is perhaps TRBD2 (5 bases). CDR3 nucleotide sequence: TGTGCCACCAGCCCGAAGAGGGCGAGTGAGCAGTACTTC. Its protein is CATSPKRASEQYF.